This entry describes one TCR beta chain. Its antigen is undetermined. These data originate in a study of T cells in localized non-small cell lung cancer. TCRdb's table, derived via immunoSEQ multiplex PCR, lists solely in-frame clones and lacks some. The table has 65,000 to 90,000 clones, 80% seen once. The CDR3 is 15 residues long. CDR1 is MNHNS, CDR2 SASEGT, per germline. Between the trimmed V and J ends, which lost 2 bases and 2 bases, there was a span of 11 bases. General study findings and limits: Clonality of T cells reached its maximum in uninvolved adjacent lung, surpassing tumor. One tumor region alone was sequenced, and heterogeneity therefore remains possible.

The chain has TRBV6-1 and TRBJ2-3; no firm D call. The clonotype comes from a man between 40 and 70 years old with stage II squamous cell lung carcinoma. Sequenced material: PBMCs, taken before any cancer treatment. CDR3 in DNA: TGTGCCAGCAGTGAACTGGGTGGATTCACAGATACGCAGTATTTT. Protein product: CASSELGGFTDTQYF.